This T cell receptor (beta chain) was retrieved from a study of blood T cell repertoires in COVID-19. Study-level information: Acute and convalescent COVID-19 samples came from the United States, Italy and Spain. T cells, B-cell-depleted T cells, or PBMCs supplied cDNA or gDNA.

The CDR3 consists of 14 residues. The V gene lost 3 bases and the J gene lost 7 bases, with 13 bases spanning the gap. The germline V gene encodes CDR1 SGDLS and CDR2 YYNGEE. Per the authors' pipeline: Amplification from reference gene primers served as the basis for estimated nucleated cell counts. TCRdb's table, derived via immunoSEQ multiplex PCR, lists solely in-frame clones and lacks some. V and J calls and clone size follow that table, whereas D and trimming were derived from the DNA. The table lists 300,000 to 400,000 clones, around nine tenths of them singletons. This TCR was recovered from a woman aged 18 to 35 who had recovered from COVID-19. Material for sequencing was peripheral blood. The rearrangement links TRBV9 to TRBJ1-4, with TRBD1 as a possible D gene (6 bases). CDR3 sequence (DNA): TGTGCCAGCAGCGAGGACAGCAGAGTTGAAAAACTGTTTTTT. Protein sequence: CASSEDSRVEKLFF.